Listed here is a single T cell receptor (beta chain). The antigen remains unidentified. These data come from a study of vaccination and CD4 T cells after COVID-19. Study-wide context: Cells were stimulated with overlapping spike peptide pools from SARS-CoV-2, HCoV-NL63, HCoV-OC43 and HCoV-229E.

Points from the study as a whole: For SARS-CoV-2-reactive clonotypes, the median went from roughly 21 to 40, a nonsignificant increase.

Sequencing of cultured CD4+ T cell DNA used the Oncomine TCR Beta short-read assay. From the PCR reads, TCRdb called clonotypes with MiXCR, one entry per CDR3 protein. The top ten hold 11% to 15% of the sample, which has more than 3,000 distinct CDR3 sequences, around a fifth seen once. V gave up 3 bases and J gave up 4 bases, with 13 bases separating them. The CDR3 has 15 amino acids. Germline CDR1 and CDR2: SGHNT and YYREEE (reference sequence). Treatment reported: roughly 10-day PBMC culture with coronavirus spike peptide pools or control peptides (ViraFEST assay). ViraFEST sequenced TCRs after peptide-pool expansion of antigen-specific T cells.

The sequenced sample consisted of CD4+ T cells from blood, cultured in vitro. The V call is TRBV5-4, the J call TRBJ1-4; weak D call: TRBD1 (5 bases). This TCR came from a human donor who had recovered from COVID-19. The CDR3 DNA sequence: TGTGCCAGCAGCTGGTCGACGGGGGATAATGAAAAACTGTTTTTT. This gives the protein CASSWSTGDNEKLFF.